This TCR beta chain was identified during a study of cytomegalovirus exposure and HLA in healthy donors. CDR3 size: 15 residues. Germline V gene sequence: CDR1 SGHRS, CDR2 YFSETQ. V lost 0 bases to trimming and J lost 4 bases, with 14 bases between them. The study ran its PCR with 60 Vbeta and 13 Jbeta primers. As handled by the study authors: In a later analysis, the count reached about 82 million unique TCR beta chains, with 9 million to 11 million shared. Data came from immunoSEQ multiplex PCR; TCRdb stores just in-frame clones and leaves some out. V and J calls and clone size are as listed in that table; D and trimming were resolved from the DNA. The sample records 150,000 or so clones, about 86% being singletons. With regard to this clone: Its antigen remains unidentified.

Study outcomes and limitations: Later analysis indicated greater clonal expansion among HLA-associated TCR beta chains than among equally common other chains.

This receptor was obtained from a woman aged 18-35 years in good health and CMV-seronegative. The rearrangement joins TRBV5-1 to TRBJ2-7; D might be TRBD2 (6 bases). The sample comprised PBMCs. The chain's CDR3 is CASSLGAGDPYEQYF. The CDR3 nucleotides read TGCGCCAGCAGCTTGGGAGCGGGTGACCCTTACGAGCAGTACTTC. Full variable domain (outside the CDR3, taken from reference TRBV5-1 and TRBJ2-7): KAGVTQTPRYLIKTRGQQVTLSCSPISGHRSVSWYQQTPGQGLQFLFEYFSETQRNKGNFPGRFSGRQFSNSRSEMNVSTLELGDSALYLCASSLGAGDPYEQYFGPGTRLTVT.